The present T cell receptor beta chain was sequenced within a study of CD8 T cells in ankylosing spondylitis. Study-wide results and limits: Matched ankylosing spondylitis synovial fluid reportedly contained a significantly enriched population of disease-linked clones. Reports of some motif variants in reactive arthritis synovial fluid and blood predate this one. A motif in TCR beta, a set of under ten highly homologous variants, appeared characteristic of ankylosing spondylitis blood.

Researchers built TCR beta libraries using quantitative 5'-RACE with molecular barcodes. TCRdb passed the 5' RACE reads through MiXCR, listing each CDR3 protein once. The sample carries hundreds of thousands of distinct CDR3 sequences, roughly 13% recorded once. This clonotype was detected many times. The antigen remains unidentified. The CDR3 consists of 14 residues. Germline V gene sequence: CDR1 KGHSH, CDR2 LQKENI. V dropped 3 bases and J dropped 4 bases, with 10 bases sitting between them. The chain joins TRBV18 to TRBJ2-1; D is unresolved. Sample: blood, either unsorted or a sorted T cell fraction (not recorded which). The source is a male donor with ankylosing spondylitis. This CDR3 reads CASSPQSDYNEQFF. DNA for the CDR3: TGTGCCAGCTCACCTCAGAGCGATTACAATGAGCAGTTCTTC.